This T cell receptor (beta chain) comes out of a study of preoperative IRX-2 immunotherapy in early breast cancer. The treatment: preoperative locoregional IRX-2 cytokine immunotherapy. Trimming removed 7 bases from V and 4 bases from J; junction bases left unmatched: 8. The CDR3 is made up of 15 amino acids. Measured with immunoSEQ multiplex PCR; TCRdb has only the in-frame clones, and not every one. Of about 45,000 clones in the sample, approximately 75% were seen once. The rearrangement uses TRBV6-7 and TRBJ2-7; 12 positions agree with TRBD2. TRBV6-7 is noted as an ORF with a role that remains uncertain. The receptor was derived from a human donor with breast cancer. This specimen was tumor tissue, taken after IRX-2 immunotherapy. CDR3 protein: CASTSTTSGRYEQYF. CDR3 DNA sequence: TGTGCCAGCACCTCTACGACTAGCGGGAGATACGAGCAGTACTTC.